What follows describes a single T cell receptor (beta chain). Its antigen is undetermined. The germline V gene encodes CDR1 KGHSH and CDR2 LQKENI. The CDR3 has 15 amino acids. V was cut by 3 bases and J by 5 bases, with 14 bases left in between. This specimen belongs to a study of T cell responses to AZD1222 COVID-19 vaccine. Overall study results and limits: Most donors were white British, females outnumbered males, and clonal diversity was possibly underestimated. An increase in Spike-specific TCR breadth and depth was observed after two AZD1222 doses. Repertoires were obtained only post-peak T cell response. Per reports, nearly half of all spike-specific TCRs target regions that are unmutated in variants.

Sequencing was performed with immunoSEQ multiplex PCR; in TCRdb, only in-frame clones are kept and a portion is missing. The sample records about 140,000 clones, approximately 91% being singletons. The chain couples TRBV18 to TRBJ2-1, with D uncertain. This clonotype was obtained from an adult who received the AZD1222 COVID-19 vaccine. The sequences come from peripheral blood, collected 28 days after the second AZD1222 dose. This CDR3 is CASSPQPPPDNEQFF. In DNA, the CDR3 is TGTGCCAGCTCACCGCAACCCCCCCCAGACAATGAGCAGTTCTTC.